Below, 21 T cell receptor beta chains from the same sample are listed, as sequenced in a study of cytomegalovirus exposure and HLA in healthy donors. TCRdb's copy holds only in-frame clones and misses some; the assay was immunoSEQ multiplex PCR. Here the sample spans some 140,000 clones, roughly four fifths being singletons. Sequencing was carried out using PBMCs. Every receptor here comes from a woman aged 25 to 39 in good health and CMV-seronegative.

This chain links TRBV5-6 with TRBJ1-3; D perhaps matches TRBD1 (5 bases). The CDR3 sequence is 14 residues long. Germline loops: CDR1 SGHDT, CDR2 YYEEEE. V dropped 0 bases and J dropped 1 base, with 5 bases sitting between them. Here the CDR3 reads CASSLGQSGNTIYF. Written as DNA, the CDR3 is TGTGCCAGCAGCTTGGGACAGTCTGGAAACACCATATATTTT.

The rearrangement joins TRBV10-3 to TRBJ1-5; D possibly corresponds to TRBD1 (5 bases). The V end was cut by 2 bases, the J end by 1 base, with 9 bases between. Per the germline V gene, CDR1 is ENHRY and CDR2 is SYGVKD. The CDR3 totals 15 residues. The CDR3: CAISEDSPSNQPQHF. CDR3 DNA sequence: TGTGCCATCAGTGAGGACAGCCCAAGCAATCAGCCCCAGCATTTT.

CDR3 coding DNA: TGCGCCAGCAGCCAAGAGGGGGCGGTCTACGAGCAGTACTTC. Its translation is CASSQEGAVYEQYF. The chain employs TRBV4-1 and TRBJ2-7; D may be TRBD1 (6 bases). The V gene lost 0 bases and the J gene lost 3 bases, with 9 bases spanning the gap. Germline V gene sequence: CDR1 MGHRA, CDR2 YSYEKL. The CDR3 extends over 14 amino acids.

The gene calls are TRBV14 and TRBJ2-3; D possibly corresponds to TRBD1 (6 bases). CDR1 is SGHDN and CDR2 is FVKESK in the germline V gene. The CDR3 has 16 residues. V gave up 0 bases and J gave up 3 bases, with 13 bases separating them. The CDR3: CASSQDGAGATDTQYF. The CDR3 DNA sequence: TGTGCCAGCAGCCAAGATGGGGCAGGGGCGACAGATACGCAGTATTTT.

This clone has just one count. The rearrangement links TRBV5-1 to TRBJ1-1; 8 bases agree with TRBD1. Germline V lookup: CDR1 SGHRS, CDR2 YFSETQ. The CDR3 runs 13 residues. V lost 1 base and J lost 7; bases outside the gene matches: 3. CDR3 coding DNA: TGCGCCAGCAGCTTGAGGACAGGGTTTGAAGCTTTCTTT. Translation gives CASSLRTGFEAFF.

V is TRBV18 and J is TRBJ2-5; 11 bases are shared with TRBD2. In germline, CDR1 is KGHSH, CDR2 LQKENI. The CDR3 is made up of 18 amino acids. V dropped 2 bases and J dropped 5; count of bases not matched to a gene: 13. In DNA form, the CDR3 reads TGTGCCAGCTCACCAGCTAGCGGGAGGAGCCTCACTGGGGAGACCCAGTACTTC. Its translation is CASSPASGRSLTGETQYF.

This clone was seen only a few times. In DNA form, the CDR3 reads TGTGCCAGCAGCAACCCTATGTCGGGGGGATATGGCTACACCTTC. Translating gives CASSNPMSGGYGYTF. The V gene is TRBV6-5, the J gene TRBJ1-2; D is perhaps TRBD1 (5 bases). V dropped 6 bases and J dropped 5 bases, with 19 bases sitting between them. Germline assignment: CDR1 MNHEY and CDR2 SVGAGI. The CDR3 covers 15 residues.

The chain is built from TRBV7-9 and TRBJ2-2, with 7 bases lining up with TRBD1. The CDR3 covers 17 residues. The junction had 13 bases not matched to a gene; V was cut back by 6 bases and J by 3 bases. The germline CDR1 and CDR2 sequences are SEHNR and FQNEAQ (reference sequence). CDR3 in amino acids: CASRIPPGQADTGELFF. Here the CDR3 DNA reads TGTGCCAGCAGAATCCCCCCTGGACAGGCGGACACCGGGGAGCTGTTTTTT.

This chain uses TRBV5-4 with TRBJ1-1, with D possibly being TRBD1 (5 bases). Per the germline V gene, CDR1 is SGHNT and CDR2 is YYREEE (reference sequence). Trimming took 4 bases from V and 7 from J, leaving 23 bases between them. The CDR3 length is 16 residues. CDR3 amino acids: CASSPGGVTRRGEAFF. The CDR3, as DNA: TGTGCCAGCAGCCCGGGAGGTGTAACCAGGAGGGGTGAAGCTTTCTTT.

The chain recombines TRBV4-1 with TRBJ1-5; TRBD1 is a possible D gene (6 bases). The germline CDR1 and CDR2 sequences are MGHRA and YSYEKL. V lost 1 base and J lost 5, with 15 bases in between. The CDR3 has 16 residues. This chain's CDR3 is CASSQVPGGSYQPQHF. CDR3 nucleotide sequence: TGCGCCAGCAGCCAAGTCCCGGGGGGCTCTTATCAGCCCCAGCATTTT.

The chain carries TRBV2 and TRBJ1-5; 7 bases map to TRBD1. V was pared by 6 bases and J by 1 base, with 0 bases of the junction left unmatched. The CDR3 covers 13 residues. Per the germline V gene, CDR1 is SNHLY and CDR2 is FYNNEI. The CDR3: CASRGGSNQPQHF. The CDR3 nucleotides read TGTGCCAGCAGAGGGGGCAGCAATCAGCCCCAGCATTTT.

Only a few counts were recorded for this clone. The V gene is TRBV5-1, the J gene TRBJ1-2; D is unresolved. CDR3 length equals 13 residues. V was trimmed by 1 base and J by 1 base, leaving 5 bases between them. CDR1 is SGHRS, CDR2 YFSETQ, per germline. The CDR3: CASSLNSNYGYTF. DNA of the CDR3: TGCGCCAGCAGCTTGAACAGTAACTATGGCTACACCTTC.

V is TRBV13 and J is TRBJ1-2; D perhaps matches TRBD1 (5 bases). V lost 5 bases and J 4 bases, leaving 23 bases between the germline ends. The CDR3 is 17 residues long. Per the germline V gene, CDR1 is PRHDT and CDR2 is FYEKMQ (reference sequence). The CDR3 nucleotides are TGTGCCAGCAGCCCAGAGGGAACGGGGGGTGATGGCTATGGCTACACCTTC. Translating gives CASSPEGTGGDGYGYTF.

The genes are TRBV6-6 and TRBJ2-2; 11 nucleotides align to TRBD1. The germline V gene encodes CDR1 MNHNY and CDR2 SVGAGI (reference sequence). This CDR3 contains 15 residues. V lost 8 bases and J lost 6; bases outside the gene matches: 8. Here the CDR3 DNA reads TGTGCCAGCTCCTGGACAGGGGGCAGTGCCGGGGAGCTGTTTTTT. It codes for CASSWTGGSAGELFF.

The chain has TRBV28 and TRBJ2-7, with 9 bases identical to TRBD1. The length of the CDR3 is 14 residues. Germline V lookup: CDR1 MDHEN, CDR2 SYDVKM. With V trimmed by 7 bases and J by 2 bases, 6 bases remained unmatched. The CDR3 spells CASTARTGAYEQYF. CDR3 nucleotides: TGTGCCAGCACCGCCCGGACAGGGGCCTACGAGCAGTACTTC.

This chain uses TRBV6-1 with TRBJ1-1, with D unclear. The CDR3 consists of 15 residues. Trimming shortened V by 6 bases and J by 4 bases, and 18 bases separated the two germline ends. CDR1 is MNHNS, CDR2 SASEGT, per germline. The CDR3 sequence is CASSVKPSPGTEAFF. In DNA form, the CDR3 reads TGTGCCAGCAGCGTCAAACCGAGCCCCGGCACTGAAGCTTTCTTT.

The V call is TRBV18, the J call TRBJ2-5; D may be TRBD2 (5 bases). Trimming took 1 base from V and 2 from J, leaving 5 bases between them. Germline CDR1 is KGHSH and CDR2 is LQKENI. The CDR3 spans 13 residues. The CDR3 loop reads CASSPQRQETQYF. The CDR3 coding sequence is TGTGCCAGCTCACCACAGCGGCAAGAGACCCAGTACTTC.

V and J are TRBV9 and TRBJ1-3; tentative D call: TRBD1 (6 bases). Trimming stripped 3 bases from V and 1 base from J, with 11 bases between. The CDR3 runs to 15 residues. Germline values: CDR1 SGDLS, CDR2 YYNGEE. The DNA for the CDR3 is TGTGCCAGCAGCGCCCTTACAGGGTCTGGAAACACCATATATTTT. This translates into CASSALTGSGNTIYF.

The rearrangement joins TRBV18 to TRBJ1-6, with D maybe TRBD1 (5 bases). CDR1 KGHSH and CDR2 LQKENI come from the germline V gene. This CDR3 region has 16 residues. V was shortened by 2 bases and J by 10 bases, with 18 bases between the two germline ends. CDR3 sequence: CASSPNVGREGSPLHF. The CDR3 nucleotides are TGTGCCAGCTCACCAAACGTAGGCAGGGAAGGATCACCCCTCCACTTT.

The chain recombines TRBV28 with TRBJ1-5, with D possibly being TRBD1 (6 bases). Germline V CDR1 and CDR2: MDHEN, SYDVKM. The V and J ends lost 7 bases and 7 bases respectively, with 20 bases between them. This CDR3 region has 15 residues. DNA of the CDR3: TGTGCCAGCACCTTCCAGGGGAAGCCGAGCCAGCCCCAGCATTTT. Translated: CASTFQGKPSQPQHF.

This chain joins TRBV28 and TRBJ1-5; 8 bases are a match to TRBD1. CDR3 length equals 15 residues. Germline CDR1 and CDR2: MDHEN and SYDVKM. V lost 2 bases and J lost 4; bases outside the gene matches: 4. The CDR3 reads CASSLIQGVNQPQHF. The CDR3 DNA is TGTGCCAGCAGTTTAATACAGGGGGTTAATCAGCCCCAGCATTTT.